Sequencing of this T cell receptor (beta chain) was carried out in a study of control samples from healthy donors and cancer patients (dated by TCRdb to about 2020). The method was the immunoSEQ multiplex PCR assay. TCRdb took over this immuneACCESS table, retaining in-frame rearrangements with V and J assigned. Such tables are incomplete; in checked studies, under half of the missing clones stem from an unresolved V gene, and the remainder is unexplained. Within this sample are some 200,000 clones, with 90% to 95% of them counted one time only. Together, the top ten hold 1.5% of the sample. A note on this clone: No antigen is known for it. The input lacks base qualities; no much larger clone sits a single base away.

Spanning cysteine to phenylalanine, the CDR3 consists of 16 amino acids. Just the 48-base CDR3 DNA is kept, in frame starting at base 1. CDR1 and CDR2 were assigned from the germline V gene (reference sequence) as LGHDT and YNNKEL. V is pruned by 4 bases and J by 4 bases, leaving 6 bases of the junction without a gene match. The rearrangement joined TRBV3-1 (or the pseudogene TRBV3-2) to TRBJ2-2, with 10 bases in between that match TRBD2. The sample comprised blood. The receptor comes from a woman aged 25 to 39 in good health. The DNA sequence is given as TGTGCCAGCAGCCTTCCGGGACTAGCGTCCACCGGGGAGCTGTTTTTT. It is translated as CASSLPGLASTGELFF.